The clone carrying this TCR beta chain occurred many times. One entry per CDR3 protein, called by TCRdb with MiXCR from the 5' RACE reads. The top ten clones hold less than 3% of a sample with about 170,000 distinct CDR3 sequences, approximately 6.2% of them seen once. This specimen belongs to a study of T cells after yellow fever vaccination. The source is a man younger than 35 who received the YFV17D yellow fever vaccine. This sample comprised CD4+ T cells sorted from PBMCs, obtained on the day of the first yellow fever vaccination.

CDR3 loop: CASSPLRETQYF. CDR3 bases: TGTGCCAGCAGCCCACTACGGGAGACCCAGTACTTC. This chain links TRBV5-6 with TRBJ2-5; D is undetermined. This CDR3 is built from 12 residues. With 4 bases removed from V and 5 bases from J, the gap between germline ends came to 9 bases. Germline V gene lookup returns CDR1 SGHDT and CDR2 YYEEEE.